One and the same sample provided the 15 T cell receptor beta chains below, sequenced in a study of blood T cell repertoires in COVID-19. Assay: immunoSEQ multiplex PCR; the TCRdb copy retains only in-frame clones and omits some. The sample has approximately 220,000 clones, around 82% seen once. The sequencing sample was made of PBMCs or T cells enriched from blood (not recorded which). These receptors were collected from a woman aged 40 to 50 with acute COVID-19.

This chain links TRBV20-1 with TRBJ1-6, with a possible D match to TRBD1 (6 bases). V lost 3 bases to trimming and J lost 7 bases, with 10 bases between them. Germline V CDR1 and CDR2: DFQATT, SNEGSKA (reference sequence). The CDR3 totals 13 residues. The CDR3 bases are TGCAGTGCTAGTGGTAGGGGGAATTCACCCCTCCACTTT. Translating gives CSASGRGNSPLHF.

This clone is a singleton in its sample. V gene TRBV27 combines with J gene TRBJ2-2; the match to TRBD1 covers 8 bases. The CDR3 totals 17 residues. Germline V gene data show CDR1 as MNHEY and CDR2 as SMNVEV (reference sequence). After removal of 3 bases from V and 3 bases from J, the junction contained 9 bases not matched to a gene. CDR3 loop: CASSLPNNRGDTGELFF. The CDR3 region has the DNA TGTGCCAGCAGTTTGCCCAATAACAGGGGGGACACCGGGGAGCTGTTTTTT.

A single count supports this clone. The chain employs TRBV11-3 and TRBJ2-2; 14 bases are a match to TRBD2. The germline V gene encodes CDR1 SGHNT and CDR2 YENEEA. Losses at the gene ends were 5 bases for V and 8 bases for J; bases not matched to a gene: 4. The CDR3 runs to 15 residues. CDR3 DNA: TGTGCCAGCAGCCAGGGGACTAGCGGGAGTGGGGAGCTGTTTTTT. Its protein product is CASSQGTSGSGELFF.

J is TRBJ1-1 and V is TRBV7-9; 8 bases agree with TRBD1. CDR1 and CDR2 (germline): SEHNR, FQNEAQ (reference sequence). CDR3 length: 13 amino acids. With V trimmed by 5 bases and J by 7 bases, 6 bases remained unmatched. The CDR3 loop reads CASSPRQGNEAFF. As DNA, the CDR3 is TGTGCCAGCAGCCCCAGACAGGGGAATGAAGCTTTCTTT.

J is TRBJ2-5 and V is TRBV6-5; 8 bases match TRBD1. The length of the CDR3 is 14 residues. Looked up from germline, CDR1 is MNHEY and CDR2 is SVGAGI. Germline trimming cut 6 bases from V and 5 bases from J; bases unmatched to any gene: 8. The DNA of the CDR3 is TGTGCCAGCAGACCAACAGGGGGAATGGAGACCCAGTACTTC. This sequence encodes CASRPTGGMETQYF.

The CDR3 DNA reads as TGCGCCAGCAGCTTGTTAAGCGGGGCGAGGGCCGGGGAGCTGTTTTTT. This encodes CASSLLSGARAGELFF. The chain links TRBV5-1 to TRBJ2-2; 7 bases line up with TRBD2. The CDR3 totals 16 residues. Unmatched junction bases numbered 9, after V lost 1 base and J lost 6 bases. Germline V gene data show CDR1 as SGHRS and CDR2 as YFSETQ. The full variable domain, its missing parts supplied by reference TRBV5-1 and TRBJ2-2, is KAGVTQTPRYLIKTRGQQVTLSCSPISGHRSVSWYQQTPGQGLQFLFEYFSETQRNKGNFPGRFSGRQFSNSRSEMNVSTLELGDSALYLCASSLLSGARAGELFFGEGSRLTVL.

The chain is built from TRBV4-3 and TRBJ1-5; 7 bases agree with TRBD1. Germline V CDR1 and CDR2: LGHNA, YSLEER. This CDR3 comprises 17 residues. Trimming removed 0 bases from V and 3 bases from J; junction bases left unmatched: 8. The CDR3 DNA follows: TGCGCCAGCAGCCAAGATATTGACAGGGAGGACAATCAGCCCCAGCATTTT. As protein: CASSQDIDREDNQPQHF.

V is TRBV10-3 and J is TRBJ2-7; D is unresolved. V lost 2 bases and J 6 bases, leaving 11 bases between the germline ends. This CDR3 is 13 amino acids long. Germline assignment: CDR1 ENHRY and CDR2 SYGVKD. The CDR3, as DNA: TGTGCCATCAGTGAGGCGGATTCGGGCGAGCAGTACTTC. As protein: CAISEADSGEQYF.

This clone was detected only a few times. The J gene is TRBJ1-3, the V gene TRBV28; maybe TRBD1 (5 bases). V lost 7 bases and J lost 2, with 18 bases in between. This CDR3 spans 16 amino acids. Looked up from germline, CDR1 is MDHEN and CDR2 is SYDVKM. CDR3 DNA sequence: TGTGCCAGCACCCTACGGGGGGGGATCACTGGAAACACCATATATTTT. This sequence encodes CASTLRGGITGNTIYF. The whole variable domain, filled in from reference TRBV28 and TRBJ1-3, reads DVKVTQSSRYLVKRTGEKVFLECVQDMDHENMFWYRQDPGLGLRLIYFSYDVKMKEKGDIPEGYSVSREKKERFSLILESASTNQTSMYLCASTLRGGITGNTIYFGEGSWLTVV.

V usage is TRBV28 and J usage is TRBJ1-1, with D unresolved. The CDR3 has 14 amino acids. V was trimmed by 6 bases and J by 1 base, leaving 12 bases between them. Germline V gene sequence: CDR1 MDHEN, CDR2 SYDVKM. The CDR3 DNA reads as TGTGCCAGCAGCCCGGACGCGGGGAACACTGAAGCTTTCTTT. It translates to CASSPDAGNTEAFF.

The chain is built from TRBV6-1 and TRBJ2-1; possibly TRBD1 for D (6 bases). The CDR3 is made up of 16 amino acids. CDR1 is MNHNS, CDR2 SASEGT, per germline. Trimming removed 3 bases from V and 4 bases from J, with 16 bases in between. The CDR3 reads CASSDVNRVLYNEQFF. CDR3 coding DNA: TGTGCCAGCAGTGACGTCAACAGGGTCCTTTACAATGAGCAGTTCTTC.

This chain joins TRBV2 and TRBJ1-5; D is ambiguous. CDR3 size: 13 residues. Germline lookup yields CDR1 SNHLY and CDR2 FYNNEI. V was pared by 4 bases and J by 4 bases, with 8 bases between. The chain's CDR3 is CASSAGVNQPQHF. The CDR3 DNA is TGTGCCAGCAGTGCCGGGGTGAATCAGCCCCAGCATTTT.

On this clone: Distinct nucleotide sequences in the sample also encode this CDR3. V is TRBV18 and J is TRBJ2-3, with unresolved D. CDR3 length: 11 residues. The V end was cut by 2 bases, the J end by 6 bases, with 3 bases between. Germline-derived CDR1 and CDR2 are KGHSH and LQKENI. The CDR3 DNA reads as TGTGCCAGCTCACCATCTGATACGCAGTATTTT. It encodes CASSPSDTQYF.

The chain joins TRBV5-4 to TRBJ2-2; D ambiguous. This CDR3 spans 12 amino acids. The V and J ends lost 2 bases and 7 bases respectively, with 6 bases between them. CDR1 and CDR2 from the germline V gene are SGHNT and YYREEE (reference sequence). CDR3 sequence reads: CASSLTGGELFF. CDR3 nucleotides: TGTGCCAGCAGCTTAACTGGCGGGGAGCTGTTTTTT.

V usage is TRBV10-3 and J usage is TRBJ2-3; 11 nucleotides match TRBD2. The CDR3 spans 17 residues. Germline CDR1 and CDR2: ENHRY and SYGVKD. V gave up 4 bases and J gave up 1 base; unmatched junction bases: 7. Here the CDR3 reads CAISVVSGGAGTDTQYF. The DNA of the CDR3 is TGTGCCATCAGTGTCGTTAGCGGGGGGGCAGGCACAGATACGCAGTATTTT.